The rows below give T cell receptor beta chains drawn from one sample of a study of T cell responses to AZD1222 COVID-19 vaccine. Profiled with immunoSEQ multiplex PCR; TCRdb holds only in-frame clones, not every one. The table has some 130,000 clones, 65% to 90% seen once. Sequencing used peripheral blood, obtained on day 0 of AZD1222 vaccination. The source is an adult in good health. Each CDR3 is given without its conserved first and last residue.

V	J	CDR3
TRBV10-2	TRBJ1-5	ALERDDGNQPQH
TRBV23-1	TRBJ1-1	ASSQSGCRVNTEAF
TRBV7-2	TRBJ1-3	ASSSGTGSGNTIY
TRBV7-2	TRBJ1-2	ASSPNRQGNYGYT
TRBV18	TRBJ1-5	ASSPEASVGNQPQH
TRBV28	TRBJ2-1	ASSFWGEERYNEQF
TRBV7-9	TRBJ1-1	ASSLEGRGLKAF
TRBV11-2	TRBJ1-6	ASSFRQGGNSPLH
TRBV15	TRBJ1-1	ATRKRGTNTEAF
TRBV7-6	TRBJ2-2	ASSFAPQNTGELF
TRBV4-3	TRBJ1-2	ASSQVVREEYGYT
TRBV9	TRBJ2-5	ATCVRRGGPLQETQY
TRBV6-5	TRBJ2-2	ASSYGQGRTGELF
TRBV7-9	TRBJ1-3	ASSQRRGNGNTIY
TRBV7-9	TRBJ2-1	ASSPRMGGTPTYNEQF
TRBV27	TRBJ1-3	ASSPDTIGNTIY
TRBV30	TRBJ1-2	AWQGAYNYGYT
TRBV7-2	TRBJ2-7	ASSSQAGAGGRYEQY
TRBV10-3	TRBJ1-1	AISVQGVGTEAF
TRBV12-5	TRBJ1-1	ASGLQGDTEAF
TRBV6-1	TRBJ1-5	ASSERPGQLSTLQPQH
TRBV11-3	TRBJ2-7	ASSPRTGRIGLLPYEQY
TRBV23-1	TRBJ1-1	ASSQSFTGMGWNTEAF
TRBV15	TRBJ1-2	ATMGVQGSGYT
TRBV10-3	TRBJ1-1	AITDTTREAF
TRBV2	TRBJ2-7	ASSVLGQGAIEQY
TRBV6-4	TRBJ1-5	ASSGLGAVRNQPQH
TRBV7-8	TRBJ1-3	ASSGKGFGVSGNTIY
TRBV4-3	TRBJ2-1	ASSQERRNEQF
TRBV6-1	TRBJ2-2	ASSEVSWRENTGELF
TRBV4-3	TRBJ2-2	ASSQVTGPGELF
TRBV7-9	TRBJ2-7	ASSSWGDSSAYEQY
TRBV4-3	TRBJ2-7	ASSQSWTGTPRY
TRBV18	TRBJ1-1	ASSPQDRGTEAF
TRBV13	TRBJ1-5	ASSSTRFQPQH